This TCR beta chain was obtained from a study of human T cells and chemical hapten exposure (dated by TCRdb to about 2021). In the study overall: For sensitization, 2% DPC in acetone was applied to a roughly 2 cm by roughly 2 cm area of upper inner arm skin. Patients additionally received weekly therapeutic DPC doses to the scalp throughout the roughly 25-week study period. Patch testing was done on the upper back using Finn chambers containing 0.01% DPC, and results were scored after 6 days according to International Contact Dermatitis Research Group standards. The mostly female patient cohort included alopecia areata with under or over 50% scalp involvement, alopecia totalis and alopecia universalis. Libraries were combined into a pool for sequencing, and differences in TCR yield between samples came mainly from small differences in library volumes within the pool. The study tracked peripheral blood TCR repertoire changes in vivo during primary and secondary sensitization to the hapten diphenylcyclopropenone (DPC) in alopecia patients. Patient blood was sampled pre-sensitization (week 0) and at 2, 6 and about 24 weeks after DPC sensitization. About 30 alopecia patients provided blood for TCR sequencing at one to four time points (pre-sensitization, 2, 6 and 24 weeks).

Library preparation was by RACE. TCRdb lists the instrument as NextSeq 500. Library preparation attached unique molecular identifiers to individual cDNA molecules for quantitative, reproducible TCR counting. For every blood RNA sample, sequencing covered both the TCR alpha and TCR beta chains. The authors' pipeline ran thus. A median of about 100,000 TCRs per sample was observed, with a range of roughly 23,224 to 750,000. The Decombinator software suite was used to annotate the V, J and CDR3 of the TCR reads. For the PS versus PT1 abundance plots, all samples were subsampled to the same number of TCRs (28,000). Expanded TCRs were defined as absent before sensitization and observed at least eight times at the 2-week time point. TCRdb reran the public reads through fastp at Q25 and MiXCR, keeping productive beta chains. Each entry merges the rows of one CDR3 protein and shows their most common DNA and genes. Here the V and J calls rest on TCRdb's processing, not on the authors' analysis. The sample yields some 330,000 distinct CDR3 sequences; around 5.5% were counted once. The ten largest make up roughly 8.2% of the sample.

The paper as a whole reports these results and caveats: Repeated subsampling changed both the strength of the expansion versus patch-test correlation and the threshold at which the correlation became significant. Patch test score correlated positively with the number of PT1 expanded TCRs, reaching significance at thresholds 8, 16 and 32 but not at 4. DPC sensitization did not change the number of TCRs with a frequency above 1 in 1000, and there was no evidence of changes in global repertoire structure. Because all patients had alopecia, a presumed autoimmune disease, the immune response of the patients might differ from that of healthy individuals. Significantly more large CDR3 similarity clusters were formed by expanded TCRs than by pre-sensitization or healthy control sets, consistent with antigen-driven responses.

This clonotype appeared a few times. Its antigen remains unidentified. No base quality information exists; no much larger clone differs at one position. Per the publication, the time point label means: pre-sensitization, week 0. Reading the label with the study, this specimen's treatment or condition is: therapeutic diphenylcyclopropenone sensitization with weekly scalp DPC. At each patch-test visit, blood was drawn before the patch test was applied. Eligible patients were aged 18 to 70, diagnosed with alopecia, deemed suitable for DPC therapy, and excluded if pregnant. Unfractionated whole blood was collected in Tempus Blood RNA tubes, and total RNA was extracted from that blood. The CDR3 runs 13 residues from the cysteine to the phenylalanine. Only the CDR3 DNA stays, 39 bases, in frame from base 1. Taken from the germline V gene, the CDR1 and CDR2 loops are MNHEY and SVGEGT. V is trimmed back by 0 bases and J by 14 bases, and the junction contains 5 bases that no gene match accounts for.

The clonotype originates from a woman aged 18 to 35 with alopecia areata. Some clones in this sample may be carry-over from other donors' samples. This chain is built from TRBV6-2 or TRBV6-3 and TRBJ1-5, with 9 bases aligning to TRBD1. Here the sequenced sample was whole blood, taken in connection with sensitization to the hapten diphenylcyclopropenone (DPC). The CDR3 protein sequence reads: CASSYSGQGQKHF. The DNA sequence is given as TGTGCCAGCAGTTACTCCGGACAGGGGCAGAAGCATTTT.